This TCR beta chain was obtained from a study of identifying expanded T cells in peripheral blood. Findings and caveats of the study: Variance in clone template counts between roughly two-week samples significantly increased with total template count across all healthy donors. Technical replicates showed about 1.2 changed clones; approximately two weeks 15 to 20; four weeks 19.

Sequencing used immunoSEQ multiplex PCR; TCRdb keeps in-frame clones, though not all of them. Seen here are about 91,000 clones, about 88% observed once, and the top ten hold 3.5% to 5%. On this clone: The target antigen is unknown.

Collection occurred without any documented infections or immune events in donors. The CDR3 is made up of 14 amino acids. Trimming removed 4 bases from V and 3 bases from J; junction bases left unmatched: 7. The germline gives CDR1 SGHNT, CDR2 YYREEE (reference sequence). The source of this sequence is a person between 18 and 75 years old in good health. The sequencing input was blood. V and J are TRBV5-4 and TRBJ2-7; TRBD1 agrees at 7 bases. The CDR3 spells CASSRGQVNYEQYF. DNA of the CDR3: TGTGCCAGCAGCCGTGGACAGGTAAACTACGAGCAGTACTTC.